This TCR beta chain was retrieved from a study of blood T cell repertoires in COVID-19. Across the study: Collection of acute and convalescent COVID-19 samples took place in the United States, Italy and Spain.

The CDR3 extends over 17 amino acids. The germline V gene has CDR1 LGHNT and CDR2 FRNRAP. V dropped 2 bases and J dropped 4; count of bases not matched to a gene: 7. The repertoire was sequenced with immunoSEQ multiplex PCR; TCRdb's copy has only in-frame clones and lacks some. The table shows about 81,000 clones, with about four fifths occurring only once. The origin of this receptor is a human donor in a cohort sampled during active COVID-19. What was sequenced was peripheral blood. The rearrangement uses TRBV12-5 and TRBJ2-1; the match to TRBD2 covers 11 bases. CDR3 sequence: CASGLLRTSGLYNEQFF. CDR3 bases: TGTGCTAGTGGTTTGCTCCGGACTAGCGGGTTGTACAATGAGCAGTTCTTC. Variable domain in full (rest from reference TRBV12-5 and TRBJ2-1): DARVTQTPRHKVTEMGQEVTMRCQPILGHNTVFWYRQTMMQGLELLAYFRNRAPLDDSGMPKDRFSAEMPDATLATLKIQPSEPRDSAVYFCASGLLRTSGLYNEQFFGPGTRLTVL.